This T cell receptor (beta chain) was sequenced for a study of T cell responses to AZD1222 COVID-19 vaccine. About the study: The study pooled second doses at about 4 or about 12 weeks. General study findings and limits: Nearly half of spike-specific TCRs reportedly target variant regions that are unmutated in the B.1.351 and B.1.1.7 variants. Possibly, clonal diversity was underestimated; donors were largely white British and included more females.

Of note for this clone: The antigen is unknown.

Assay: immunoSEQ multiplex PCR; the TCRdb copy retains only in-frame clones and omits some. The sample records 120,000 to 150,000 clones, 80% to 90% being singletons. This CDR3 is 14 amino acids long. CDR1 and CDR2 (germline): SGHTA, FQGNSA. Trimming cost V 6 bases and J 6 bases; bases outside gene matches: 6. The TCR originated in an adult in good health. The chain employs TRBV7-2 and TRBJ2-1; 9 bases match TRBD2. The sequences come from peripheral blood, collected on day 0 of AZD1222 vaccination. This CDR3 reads CASSSGLARNEQFF. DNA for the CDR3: TGTGCCAGCAGTTCCGGACTAGCGCGCAATGAGCAGTTCTTC.